This is a list of T cell receptor beta chains from one sample in a study of cytomegalovirus exposure and HLA in healthy donors. The protocol was immunoSEQ multiplex PCR, while the TCRdb copy is restricted to in-frame clones and leaves out a portion. The repertoire consists of about 77,000 clones, with around 84% occurring once and the leading ten covering 4% to 4.5%. The specimen sequenced was PBMCs. These receptors were taken from a man aged 35 to 55 in good health and CMV-seronegative. Each CDR3 is given with its conserved first and last residue. D genes are given only for firm matches. Expanded clones are given a class, and other clones once, few, many or no size at all.

J gene,clone size,D gene,V gene,CDR3 protein,CDR3 DNA
TRBJ2-5,-,-,TRBV7-9,CASSATSGETQYF,TGTGCCAGCAGCGCAACTAGTGGAGAGACCCAGTACTTC
TRBJ1-2,-,TRBD1,TRBV15,CATSRRQGGNYGYTF,TGTGCCACCAGCAGAAGGCAGGGGGGAAACTATGGCTACACCTTC
TRBJ2-2,-,-,TRBV28,CASTVELAAGELFF,TGTGCCAGCACGGTGGAACTAGCCGCCGGGGAGCTGTTTTTT
TRBJ2-5,-,-,TRBV5-6,CASSLTSTETQYF,TGTGCCAGCAGCTTGACTAGTACGGAGACCCAGTACTTC
TRBJ2-7,-,-,TRBV30,CAWSRGLAYEQYF,TGTGCCTGGAGTAGAGGGTTGGCGTACGAGCAGTACTTC
TRBJ1-2,few,-,TRBV6-5,CASRNSANYGYTF,TGTGCCAGCAGAAACAGTGCTAACTATGGCTACACCTTC
TRBJ2-7,-,TRBD2,TRBV6-6,CASGRTSGYEQYF,TGTGCCAGCGGCCGGACTAGCGGTTACGAGCAGTACTTC
TRBJ2-7,-,-,TRBV19,CASSEGLAISYEQYF,TGTGCCAGTAGTGAAGGCCTAGCGATTTCCTACGAGCAGTACTTC
TRBJ1-5,-,-,TRBV7-6,CASSTGTKNSNQPQHF,TGTGCCAGCAGCACCGGGACAAAGAATAGCAATCAGCCCCAGCATTTT
TRBJ1-2,-,-,TRBV28,CASRTEKGPLF,TGTGCCAGCAGGACAGAAAAGGGCCCCTTATTC
TRBJ2-3,-,TRBD1,TRBV29-1,CSVLRTGGVTDTQYF,TGCAGCGTCTTACGGACAGGGGGCGTCACAGATACGCAGTATTTT
TRBJ1-2,few,-,TRBV2,CASSENGGVGYGYTF,TGTGCCAGCAGTGAGAATGGGGGCGTCGGCTATGGCTACACCTTC
TRBJ1-1,-,-,TRBV11-2,CASSLEPGGNTEAFF,TGTGCCAGCAGCTTAGAGCCGGGAGGGAACACTGAAGCTTTCTTT
TRBJ2-3,few,TRBD2,TRBV4-3,CASSQDPEGLAGGTDTQYF,TGCGCCAGCAGCCAAGATCCAGAGGGACTAGCGGGAGGCACAGATACGCAGTATTTT
TRBJ2-2,-,TRBD2,TRBV28,CATMLAGITGELFF,TGTGCCACCATGCTAGCGGGAATTACCGGGGAGCTGTTTTTT
TRBJ1-2,few,TRBD1,TRBV28,CASPRDSDYGYTF,TGTGCCAGCCCTCGGGACAGCGACTATGGCTACACCTTC
TRBJ2-1,-,TRBD1,TRBV28,CASIGTVGEQFF,TGTGCCAGCATCGGGACAGTTGGTGAGCAGTTCTTC
TRBJ2-7,few,-,TRBV29-1,CSVVFLGRRYF,TGCAGCGTTGTATTTTTAGGCAGGCGGTACTTC
TRBJ1-5,once,-,TRBV28,CASSFVVNQPQHF,TGTGCCAGCAGTTTCGTAGTAAATCAGCCCCAGCATTTT
TRBJ2-7,few,-,TRBV4-3,CASSQDAGGSYEQYF,TGCGCCAGCAGCCAAGATGCGGGTGGCTCCTACGAGCAGTACTTC
TRBJ2-3,-,-,TRBV7-3,CASSLLAEADTQYF,TGTGCCAGCAGCTTACTGGCCGAAGCAGATACGCAGTATTTT
TRBJ2-1,-,TRBD2,TRBV4-1,CASSQAGTSGWDEQFF,TGCGCCAGCAGCCAAGCCGGGACTAGCGGTTGGGATGAGCAGTTCTTC
TRBJ2-5,-,-,TRBV9,CASSVAETRKETQYF,TGTGCCAGCAGCGTAGCGGAGACTAGGAAAGAGACCCAGTACTTC
TRBJ2-5,-,-,TRBV14,CASSQDSVVETQYF,TGTGCCAGCAGCCAAGATAGCGTGGTGGAGACCCAGTACTTC
TRBJ1-5,few,-,TRBV4-3,CASSQDWRSNQPQHF,TGCGCCAGCAGCCAAGATTGGAGAAGCAATCAGCCCCAGCATTTT
TRBJ1-4,-,TRBD1,TRBV14,CATRTVRQGARGNEKLFF,TGTGCCACCAGGACCGTTAGGCAGGGGGCGCGGGGTAATGAAAAACTGTTTTTT
TRBJ1-1,-,TRBD1,TRBV4-1,CASSQGGRGTEAFF,TGCGCCAGCAGCCAAGGGGGCAGGGGGACTGAAGCTTTCTTT
TRBJ2-2,-,-,TRBV7-9,CASSLTGSGDTGELFF,TGTGCCAGCAGCTTAACCGGGAGCGGTGACACCGGGGAGCTGTTTTTT
TRBJ1-1,few,TRBD1,TRBV28,CASRTRTGPTEAFF,TGTGCCAGCAGGACCCGGACAGGGCCCACTGAAGCTTTCTTT